This T cell receptor beta chain comes out of a study of T cell changes during pregnancy in multiple sclerosis. V was shortened by 0 bases and J by 8 bases, with 14 bases between the two germline ends. This CDR3 is built from 14 residues. Germline-derived CDR1 and CDR2 are SGHNT and YYREEE (reference sequence). The data were produced by immunoSEQ multiplex PCR, yet TCRdb's version contains in-frame clones alone and is incomplete. The repertoire holds tens of thousands of clones, with 80% to 95% as singletons. The chain couples TRBV5-4 to TRBJ1-2, with D possibly matching TRBD1 (6 bases). The source of this sequence is a female donor in good health, enrolled as a control in a pregnancy study. The sample consisted of peripheral blood, taken in the third trimester of pregnancy. CDR3 sequence (DNA): TGTGCCAGCAGCTTGGGGCAGGGGATGGGGGGCTACACCTTC. This gives the protein CASSLGQGMGGYTF.